The clone carrying this T cell receptor (beta chain) came up a few times. The antigen remains undetermined. Germline assignment: CDR1 SGDLS and CDR2 YYNGEE. With 2 bases removed from V and 5 bases from J, the gap between germline ends came to 14 bases. The length of the CDR3 is 14 residues. The sample comes from a study of CD8 T cell repertoires and HIV-1 epitope variants. Across the whole study: Twenty-five autologous and known Gag and Nef epitope variant peptides each stimulated T cells separately. Cultures ran approximately 10 days, with IL-2, IL-7 and IL-15 added on days 3 and 7.

Assay: immunoSEQ multiplex PCR; the TCRdb copy retains only in-frame clones and omits some. The table lists about 4,700 clones, less than 70% of them singletons, with around 43% in the top ten. This rearrangement joins TRBV9 to TRBJ2-7; tentatively, D is TRBD1 (7 bases). The sequencing sample was made of cultured CD8+ T cells derived from PBMCs. The TCR comes from a male donor with HIV. The CDR3, as DNA: TGTGCCAGCAGCGTGTCAGGGGGGATGGACGAGCAGTACTTC. It translates to CASSVSGGMDEQYF.